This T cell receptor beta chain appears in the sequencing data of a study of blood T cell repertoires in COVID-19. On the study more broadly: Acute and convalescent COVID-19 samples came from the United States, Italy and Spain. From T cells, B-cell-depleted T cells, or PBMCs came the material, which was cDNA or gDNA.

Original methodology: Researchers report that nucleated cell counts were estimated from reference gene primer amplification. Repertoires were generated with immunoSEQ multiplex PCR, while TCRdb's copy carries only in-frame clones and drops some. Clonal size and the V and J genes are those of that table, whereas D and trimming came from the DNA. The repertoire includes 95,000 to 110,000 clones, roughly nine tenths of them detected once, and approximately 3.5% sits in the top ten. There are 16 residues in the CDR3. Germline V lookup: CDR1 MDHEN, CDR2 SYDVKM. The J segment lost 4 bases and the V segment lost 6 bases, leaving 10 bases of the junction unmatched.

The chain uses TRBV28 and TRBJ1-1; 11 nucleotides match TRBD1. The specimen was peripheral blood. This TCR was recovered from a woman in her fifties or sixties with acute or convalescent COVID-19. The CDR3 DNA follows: TGTGCCAGCAGCTCACCCGGGACAGGGGGGACCACTGAAGCTTTCTTT. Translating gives CASSSPGTGGTTEAFF.